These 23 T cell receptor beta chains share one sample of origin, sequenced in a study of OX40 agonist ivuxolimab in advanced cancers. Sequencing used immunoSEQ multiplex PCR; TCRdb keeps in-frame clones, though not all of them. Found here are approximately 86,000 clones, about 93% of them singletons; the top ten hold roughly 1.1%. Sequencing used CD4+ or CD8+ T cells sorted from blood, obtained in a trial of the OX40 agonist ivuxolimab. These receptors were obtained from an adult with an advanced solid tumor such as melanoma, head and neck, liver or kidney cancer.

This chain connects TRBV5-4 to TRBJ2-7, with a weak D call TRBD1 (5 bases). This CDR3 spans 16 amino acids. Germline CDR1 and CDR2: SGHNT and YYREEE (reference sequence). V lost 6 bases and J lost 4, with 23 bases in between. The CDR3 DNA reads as TGTGCCAGCACCGACGACAGATCTTCAAGTGGTTACGAGCAGTACTTC. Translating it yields CASTDDRSSSGYEQYF. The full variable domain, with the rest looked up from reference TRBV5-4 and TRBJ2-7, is ETGVTQSPTHLIKTRGQQVTLRCSSQSGHNTVSWYQQALGQGPQFIFQYYREEENGRGNFPPRFSGLQFPNYSSELNVNALELDDSALYLCASTDDRSSSGYEQYFGPGTRLTVT.

The CDR3 here is CASSQSHTEAFF. In DNA form, the CDR3 reads TGTGCCAGCAGCCAATCACACACTGAAGCTTTCTTT. The chain carries TRBV14 and TRBJ1-1, with D unresolved. The CDR3 runs to 12 residues. The V gene lost 2 bases and the J gene lost 3 bases, with 4 bases spanning the gap. Germline CDR1 is SGHDN and CDR2 is FVKESK.

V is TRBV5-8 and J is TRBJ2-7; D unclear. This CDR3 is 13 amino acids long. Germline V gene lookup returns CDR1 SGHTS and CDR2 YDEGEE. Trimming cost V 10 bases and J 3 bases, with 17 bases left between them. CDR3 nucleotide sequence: TGTGCCGCGGAACGCGGTAACAGCTACGAGCAGTACTTC. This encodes CAAERGNSYEQYF.

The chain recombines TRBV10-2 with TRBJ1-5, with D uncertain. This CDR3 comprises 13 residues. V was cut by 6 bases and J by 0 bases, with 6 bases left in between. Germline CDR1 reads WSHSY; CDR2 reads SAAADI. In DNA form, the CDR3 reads TGCGCCAGCAGATTAAATAGCAATCAGCCCCAGCATTTT. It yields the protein CASRLNSNQPQHF.

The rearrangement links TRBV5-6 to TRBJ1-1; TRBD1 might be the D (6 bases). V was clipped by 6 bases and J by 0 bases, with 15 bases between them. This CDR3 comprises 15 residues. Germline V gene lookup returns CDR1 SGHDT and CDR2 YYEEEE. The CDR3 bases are TGTGCCAGCAAGAAACCGGGACACCTGAACACTGAAGCTTTCTTT. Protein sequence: CASKKPGHLNTEAFF.

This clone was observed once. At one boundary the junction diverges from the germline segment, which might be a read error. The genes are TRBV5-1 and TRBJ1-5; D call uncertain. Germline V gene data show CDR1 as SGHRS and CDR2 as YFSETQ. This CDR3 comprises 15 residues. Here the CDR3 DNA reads TGTGCCAGCAGCTTGTGGGGTAATAGCAATCAGCCCCAGCATTTT. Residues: CASSLWGNSNQPQHF. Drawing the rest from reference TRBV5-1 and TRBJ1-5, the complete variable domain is KAGVTQTPRYLIKTRGQQVTLSCSPISGHRSVSWYQQTPGQGLQFLFEYFSETQRNKGNFPGRFSGRQFSNSRSEMNVSTLELGDSALYLCASSLWGNSNQPQHFGDGTRLSIL.

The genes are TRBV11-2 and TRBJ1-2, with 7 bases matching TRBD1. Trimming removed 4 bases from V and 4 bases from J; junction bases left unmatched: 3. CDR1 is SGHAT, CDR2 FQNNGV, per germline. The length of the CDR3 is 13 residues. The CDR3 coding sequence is TGTGCCAGCAGCTCGTACAGGGGCTATGGCTACACCTTC. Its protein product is CASSSYRGYGYTF. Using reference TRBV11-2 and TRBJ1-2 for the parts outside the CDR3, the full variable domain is EAGVAQSPRYKIIEKRQSVAFWCNPISGHATLYWYQQILGQGPKLLIQFQNNGVVDDSQLPKDRFSAERLKGVDSTLKIQPAKLEDSAVYLCASSSYRGYGYTFGSGTRLTVV.

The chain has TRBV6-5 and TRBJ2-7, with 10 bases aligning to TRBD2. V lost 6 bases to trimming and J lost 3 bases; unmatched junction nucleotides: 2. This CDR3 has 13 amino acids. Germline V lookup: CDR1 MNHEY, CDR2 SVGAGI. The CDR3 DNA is TGTGCCAGCAGGTTAGCGGGAGGCTACGAGCAGTACTTC. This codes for CASRLAGGYEQYF.

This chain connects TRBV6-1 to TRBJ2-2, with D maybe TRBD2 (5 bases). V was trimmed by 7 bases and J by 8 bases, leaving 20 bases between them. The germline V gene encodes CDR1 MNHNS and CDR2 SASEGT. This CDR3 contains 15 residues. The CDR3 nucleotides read TGTGCCAGCAAAGATATGGCGGGCCCCGGGGGGGAGCTGTTTTTT. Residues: CASKDMAGPGGELFF.

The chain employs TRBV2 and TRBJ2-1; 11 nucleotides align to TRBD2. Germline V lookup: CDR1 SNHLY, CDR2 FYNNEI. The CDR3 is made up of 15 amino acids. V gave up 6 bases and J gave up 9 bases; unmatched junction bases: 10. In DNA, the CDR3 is TGTGCCAGCAGCTTTCTAGCGGGAGGAAGTGGTGAGCAGTTCTTC. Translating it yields CASSFLAGGSGEQFF.

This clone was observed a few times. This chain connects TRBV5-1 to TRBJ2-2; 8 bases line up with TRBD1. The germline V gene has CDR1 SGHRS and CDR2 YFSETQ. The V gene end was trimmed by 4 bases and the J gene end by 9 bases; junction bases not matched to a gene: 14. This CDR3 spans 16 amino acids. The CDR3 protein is CASSGRDRSFRRELFF. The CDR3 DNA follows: TGCGCCAGCAGCGGGCGGGACAGGTCCTTTAGGCGGGAGCTGTTTTTT.

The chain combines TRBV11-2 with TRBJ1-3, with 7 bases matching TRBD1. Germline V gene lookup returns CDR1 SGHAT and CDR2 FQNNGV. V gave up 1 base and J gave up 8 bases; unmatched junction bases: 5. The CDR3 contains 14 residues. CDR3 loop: CASSLGSGGDTIYF. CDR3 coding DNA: TGTGCCAGCAGCTTAGGTTCAGGGGGAGACACCATATATTTT.

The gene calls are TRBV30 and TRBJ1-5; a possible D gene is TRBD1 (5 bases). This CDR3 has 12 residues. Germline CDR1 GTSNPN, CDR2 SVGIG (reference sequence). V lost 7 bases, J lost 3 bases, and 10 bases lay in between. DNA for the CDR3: TGTGCCTCCGGGGCCCCCAATCAGCCCCAGCATTTT. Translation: CASGAPNQPQHF.

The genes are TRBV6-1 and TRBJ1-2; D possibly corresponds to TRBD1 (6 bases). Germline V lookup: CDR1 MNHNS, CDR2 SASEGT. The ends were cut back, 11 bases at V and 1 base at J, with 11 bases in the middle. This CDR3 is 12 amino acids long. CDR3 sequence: CAERGINYGYTF. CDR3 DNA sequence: TGTGCCGAGAGGGGGATTAACTATGGCTACACCTTC.

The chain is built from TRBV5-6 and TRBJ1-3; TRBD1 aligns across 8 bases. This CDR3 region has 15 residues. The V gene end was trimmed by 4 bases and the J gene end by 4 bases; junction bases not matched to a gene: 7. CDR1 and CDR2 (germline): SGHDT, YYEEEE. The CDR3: CASSPRTGFGNTIYF. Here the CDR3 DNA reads TGTGCCAGCAGCCCCAGGACAGGGTTCGGAAACACCATATATTTT.

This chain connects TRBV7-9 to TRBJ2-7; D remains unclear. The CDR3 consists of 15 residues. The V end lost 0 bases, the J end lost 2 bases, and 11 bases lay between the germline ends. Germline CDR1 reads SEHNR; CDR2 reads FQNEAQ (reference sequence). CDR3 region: CASSLALDRTYEQYF. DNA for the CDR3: TGTGCCAGCAGCTTAGCGCTGGACCGAACCTACGAGCAGTACTTC. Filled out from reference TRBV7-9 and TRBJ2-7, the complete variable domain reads DTGVSQNPRHKITKRGQNVTFRCDPISEHNRLYWYRQTLGQGPEFLTYFQNEAQLEKSRLLSDRFSAERPKGSFSTLEIQRTEQGDSAMYLCASSLALDRTYEQYFGPGTRLTVT.

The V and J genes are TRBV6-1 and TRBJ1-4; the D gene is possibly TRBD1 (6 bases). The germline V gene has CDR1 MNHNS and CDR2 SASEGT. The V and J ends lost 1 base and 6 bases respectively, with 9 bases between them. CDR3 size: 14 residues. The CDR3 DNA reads TGTGCCAGCAGTGAAGGGGGGGGCGATGAAAAACTGTTTTTT. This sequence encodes CASSEGGGDEKLFF.

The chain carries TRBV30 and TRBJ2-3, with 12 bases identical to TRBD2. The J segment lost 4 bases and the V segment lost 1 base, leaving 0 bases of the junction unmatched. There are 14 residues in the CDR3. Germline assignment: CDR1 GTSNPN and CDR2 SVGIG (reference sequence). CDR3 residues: CAWSGLAGADTQYF. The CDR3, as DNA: TGTGCCTGGAGTGGACTAGCGGGAGCAGATACGCAGTATTTT.

In DNA, the CDR3 is TGTGCCAGCAGCTTAGGGGGGCAAGATACCGGGGAGCTGTTTTTT. Its translation is CASSLGGQDTGELFF. The rearrangement links TRBV11-3 to TRBJ2-2, with TRBD1 as a possible D gene (6 bases). The V gene's germline CDR1 is SGHNT and CDR2 YENEEA. Trimming removed 1 base at V and 5 bases at J, with 11 bases between. The CDR3 extends over 15 amino acids.

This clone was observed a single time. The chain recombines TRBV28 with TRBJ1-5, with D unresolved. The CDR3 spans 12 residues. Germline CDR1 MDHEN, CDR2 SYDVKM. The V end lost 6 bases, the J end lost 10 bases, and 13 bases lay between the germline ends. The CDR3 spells CASSTNLRPQHF. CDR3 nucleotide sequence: TGTGCCAGCAGCACTAATCTTCGACCCCAGCATTTT.

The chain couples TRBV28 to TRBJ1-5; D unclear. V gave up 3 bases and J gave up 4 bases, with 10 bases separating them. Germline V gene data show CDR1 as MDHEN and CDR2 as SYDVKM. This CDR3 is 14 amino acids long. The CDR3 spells CASSFSVFNQPQHF. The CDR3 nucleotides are TGTGCCAGCAGTTTCAGTGTTTTTAATCAGCCCCAGCATTTT. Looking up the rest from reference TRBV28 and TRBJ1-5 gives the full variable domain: DVKVTQSSRYLVKRTGEKVFLECVQDMDHENMFWYRQDPGLGLRLIYFSYDVKMKEKGDIPEGYSVSREKKERFSLILESASTNQTSMYLCASSFSVFNQPQHFGDGTRLSIL.

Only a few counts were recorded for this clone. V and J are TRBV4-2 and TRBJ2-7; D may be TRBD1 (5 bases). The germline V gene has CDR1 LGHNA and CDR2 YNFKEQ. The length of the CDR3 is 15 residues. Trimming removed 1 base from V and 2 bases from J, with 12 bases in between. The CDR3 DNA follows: TGTGCCAGCAGCCAAGTCTGGGCAGGGACCTACGAGCAGTACTTC. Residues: CASSQVWAGTYEQYF.

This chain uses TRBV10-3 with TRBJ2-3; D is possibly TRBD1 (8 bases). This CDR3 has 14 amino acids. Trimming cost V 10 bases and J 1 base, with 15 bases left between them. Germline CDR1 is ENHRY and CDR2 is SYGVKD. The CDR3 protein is CATREGQGTDTQYF. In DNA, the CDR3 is TGTGCCACCAGGGAGGGACAGGGCACAGATACGCAGTATTTT.